The 25 T cell receptor beta chains listed next were all sequenced from one sample in a study of blood T cell repertoires in COVID-19. Sequencing was performed with immunoSEQ multiplex PCR; in TCRdb, only in-frame clones are kept and a portion is missing. The repertoire consists of 110,000 to 150,000 clones, with 80% to 90% occurring once and the leading ten covering more than 1.5%. Sequencing input: peripheral blood. The receptors were sampled from an older woman with acute or convalescent COVID-19.

The rearrangement links TRBV9 to TRBJ1-4, with D possibly TRBD1 on 6 matching bases. The CDR3 is 17 amino acids. Germline lookup yields CDR1 SGDLS and CDR2 YYNGEE. V lost 0 bases and J lost 8, with 20 bases in between. The CDR3: CASSVGPPAGVGEKLFF. In DNA form, the CDR3 reads TGTGCCAGCAGCGTAGGACCTCCAGCAGGGGTAGGGGAAAAACTGTTTTTT.

On this clone: The sample has other DNA sequences that encode this CDR3 too. The V and J genes are TRBV18 and TRBJ1-6; tentative D call: TRBD1 (5 bases). Trimming stripped 1 base from V and 5 bases from J, with 6 bases between. Germline CDR1 and CDR2: KGHSH and LQKENI. The CDR3 runs 14 residues. The CDR3 sequence is CASSPQGNNSPLHF. For the CDR3, the DNA is TGTGCCAGCTCACCACAGGGGAATAATTCACCCCTCCACTTT.

This clone was counted only a few times. The genes are TRBV3-1 (or the pseudogene TRBV3-2) and TRBJ2-3, with a possible D match to TRBD2 (6 bases). Germline V gene lookup returns CDR1 LGHDT and CDR2 YNNKEL (reference sequence). The CDR3 length is 14 residues. The V gene lost 1 base and the J gene lost 3 bases, with 8 bases spanning the gap. The CDR3 is CASSQGLATDTQYF. CDR3 DNA: TGTGCCAGCAGCCAAGGGCTAGCGACAGATACGCAGTATTTT.

The chain joins TRBV6-5 to TRBJ1-1; D call uncertain. This CDR3 contains 11 residues. The V gene lost 2 bases and the J gene lost 11 bases, with 9 bases spanning the gap. Germline V gene lookup returns CDR1 MNHEY and CDR2 SVGAGI. The CDR3 nucleotides read TGTGCCAGCAGTTACGCGGGTGAGGCTTTCTTT. Protein sequence: CASSYAGEAFF.

V is TRBV13 and J is TRBJ1-4, with 8 bases identical to TRBD1. CDR1 and CDR2 from the germline V gene are PRHDT and FYEKMQ (reference sequence). Trimming cost V 5 bases and J 7 bases; bases outside gene matches: 9. The length of the CDR3 is 15 residues. Here the CDR3 reads CASSLTGARGEKLFF. The DNA of the CDR3 is TGTGCCAGCAGCCTGACAGGGGCGCGGGGTGAAAAACTGTTTTTT.

This sequence joins TRBV19 and TRBJ2-7, with D perhaps matching TRBD1 (6 bases). Trimming took off 7 bases at V and 6 bases at J, with 22 bases between the two ends. Looked up from germline, CDR1 is LNHDA and CDR2 is SQIVND (reference sequence). This CDR3 has 15 residues. For the CDR3, the DNA is TGTGCCAGTAAATTGAGGGGGAAGGAGGCTCTCGAGCAGTACTTC. This translates into CASKLRGKEALEQYF.

The chain carries TRBV3-1 (or the pseudogene TRBV3-2) and TRBJ1-3; D is unclear. Trimming took 1 base from V and 0 from J, leaving 7 bases between them. The CDR3 runs to 15 residues. Germline V CDR1 and CDR2: LGHDT, YNNKEL (reference sequence). This CDR3 reads CASSQVGSSGNTIYF. In DNA form, the CDR3 reads TGTGCCAGCAGCCAAGTGGGGAGCTCTGGAAACACCATATATTTT.

The rearrangement uses TRBV19 and TRBJ1-6; unclear D gene. The V gene's germline CDR1 is LNHDA and CDR2 SQIVND (reference sequence). This CDR3 is built from 14 residues. V was cut by 4 bases and J by 7 bases, with 11 bases left in between. For the CDR3, the DNA is TGTGCCAGTAGTACTGAGCTTAAGAATTCACCCCTCCACTTT. Its protein product is CASSTELKNSPLHF. The whole variable domain, filled in from reference TRBV19 and TRBJ1-6, reads DGGITQSPKYLFRKEGQNVTLSCEQNLNHDAMYWYRQDPGQGLRLIYYSQIVNDFQKGDIAEGYSVSREKKESFPLTVTSAQKNPTAFYLCASSTELKNSPLHFGNGTRLTVT.

This chain connects TRBV6-5 to TRBJ1-1, with D maybe TRBD1 (6 bases). Between the trimmed V and J ends, which lost 2 bases and 4 bases, there was a span of 11 bases. Looked up from germline, CDR1 is MNHEY and CDR2 is SVGAGI. The CDR3 consists of 14 residues. The CDR3 DNA sequence: TGTGCCAGCAGTTACACAGGGAGGGGCACTGAAGCTTTCTTT. Translation: CASSYTGRGTEAFF.

The chain recombines TRBV19 with TRBJ1-4, with TRBD1 matching 11 bases. The J segment lost 7 bases and the V segment lost 3 bases, leaving 7 bases of the junction unmatched. The CDR3 length is 16 residues. The germline V gene has CDR1 LNHDA and CDR2 SQIVND (reference sequence). This CDR3 is CASSITPGQGGEKLFF. The CDR3 DNA is TGTGCCAGTAGTATCACTCCGGGACAGGGGGGTGAAAAACTGTTTTTT.

The chain recombines TRBV19 with TRBJ2-3; possible D gene TRBD2, 7 bases. Trimming removed 7 bases from V and 5 bases from J, with 19 bases in between. Germline CDR1 LNHDA, CDR2 SQIVND (reference sequence). This CDR3 has 15 residues. The CDR3 reads CASTTRGGQLDTQYF. DNA of the CDR3: TGTGCCAGTACCACAAGGGGGGGCCAGCTAGATACGCAGTATTTT.

The rearrangement links TRBV15 to TRBJ1-6; 9 nucleotides align to TRBD1. The V and J ends lost 1 base and 10 bases, in that order; junction bases with no gene match: 5. The CDR3 sequence is 15 residues long. Germline-derived CDR1 and CDR2 are LNHNV and YYDKDF (reference sequence). The CDR3 is CATSRVRTGDSPLHF. In DNA, the CDR3 is TGTGCCACCAGCAGAGTGAGGACAGGGGACTCACCCCTCCACTTT.

This rearrangement joins TRBV11-2 to TRBJ2-1; TRBD2 is a possible D gene (6 bases). The CDR3 spans 13 residues. Germline assignment: CDR1 SGHAT and CDR2 FQNNGV. V lost 5 bases, J lost 6 bases, and 11 bases lay in between. As DNA, the CDR3 is TGTGCCAGCAGCCCGGGGGTCATCAATGAGCAGTTCTTC. Its protein is CASSPGVINEQFF.

The chain is built from TRBV4-3 and TRBJ1-1; the D is unclear. From germline, CDR1 is LGHNA and CDR2 YSLEER. Trimming cost V 0 bases and J 10 bases, with 12 bases left between them. The CDR3 loop spans 13 amino acids. CDR3 residues: CASSQETSRTAFF. The DNA for the CDR3 is TGCGCCAGCAGCCAAGAGACAAGTCGTACAGCTTTCTTT.

The rearrangement links TRBV7-2 to TRBJ1-3; TRBD1 agrees at 7 bases. Germline V gene sequence: CDR1 SGHTA, CDR2 FQGNSA. V dropped 4 bases and J dropped 4; count of bases not matched to a gene: 10. CDR3 length: 16 residues. CDR3 in amino acids: CASSSLYRGGGNTIYF. The DNA for the CDR3 is TGTGCCAGCAGCTCTCTTTACAGGGGAGGAGGAAACACCATATATTTT.

The chain couples TRBV19 to TRBJ1-6; possibly TRBD1 for D (6 bases). This CDR3 has 14 amino acids. Looked up from germline, CDR1 is LNHDA and CDR2 is SQIVND (reference sequence). V was cut by 7 bases and J by 5 bases, with 12 bases left in between. CDR3 coding DNA: TGTGCCAGTATCGACAGGCCTAATAATTCACCCCTCCACTTT. Its translation: CASIDRPNNSPLHF. Filled out from reference TRBV19 and TRBJ1-6, the complete variable domain reads DGGITQSPKYLFRKEGQNVTLSCEQNLNHDAMYWYRQDPGQGLRLIYYSQIVNDFQKGDIAEGYSVSREKKESFPLTVTSAQKNPTAFYLCASIDRPNNSPLHFGNGTRLTVT.

This chain joins TRBV4-2 and TRBJ1-2, with D maybe TRBD1 (6 bases). This CDR3 comprises 19 residues. V lost 4 bases and J 0 bases, leaving 24 bases between the germline ends. The V gene's germline CDR1 is LGHNA and CDR2 YNFKEQ. CDR3 sequence (DNA): TGTGCCAGCAGCCCGAACGGACAGCCCGGGCTGGGGGCTAACTATGGCTACACCTTC. Translating gives CASSPNGQPGLGANYGYTF.

The chain combines TRBV4-1 with TRBJ2-7, with TRBD1 matching 8 bases. The germline V gene encodes CDR1 MGHRA and CDR2 YSYEKL. The CDR3 spans 15 residues. After removal of 3 bases from V and 3 bases from J, the junction contained 7 bases not matched to a gene. DNA for the CDR3: TGCGCCAGCAGCCACCAGGACAGGGATCACTACGAGCAGTACTTC. Its protein is CASSHQDRDHYEQYF.

V usage is TRBV12-3 or TRBV12-4 and J usage is TRBJ2-3; D gene unclear. V gave up 4 bases and J gave up 2 bases, with 7 bases separating them. CDR3 length equals 13 residues. CDR3: CASSYTDTDTQYF. The CDR3 region has the DNA TGTGCCAGCAGTTATACAGACACAGATACGCAGTATTTT.

This chain joins TRBV5-6 and TRBJ1-2, with D maybe TRBD1 (5 bases). Looked up from germline, CDR1 is SGHDT and CDR2 is YYEEEE. Trimming took 4 bases from V and 4 from J, leaving 5 bases between them. The CDR3 is 11 residues long. The CDR3 is CASSTGYGYTF. In DNA form, the CDR3 reads TGTGCCAGCAGCACAGGCTATGGCTACACCTTC.

The genes are TRBV6-1 and TRBJ2-3, with D possibly TRBD1 on 6 matching bases. The CDR3 extends over 13 amino acids. Trimming removed 1 base at V and 6 bases at J, with 8 bases between. From germline, CDR1 is MNHNS and CDR2 SASEGT. The CDR3 sequence: CASSEGRGDTQYF. CDR3 sequence (DNA): TGTGCCAGCAGTGAAGGAAGGGGGGATACGCAGTATTTT.

The rearrangement uses TRBV7-9 and TRBJ1-1, with 10 bases identical to TRBD1. Germline CDR1 reads SEHNR; CDR2 reads FQNEAQ (reference sequence). V trimming: 5 bases; J trimming: 8 bases; junction bases outside the gene matches: 5. The CDR3 runs 13 residues. The CDR3 DNA reads as TGTGCCAGCAGCCGAAAGGACAGGGGGGAAGCTTTCTTT. Encoded protein: CASSRKDRGEAFF.

The chain carries TRBV5-1 and TRBJ1-6, with TRBD1 identical over 9 bases. Germline V gene lookup returns CDR1 SGHRS and CDR2 YFSETQ. V gave up 3 bases and J gave up 10 bases; unmatched junction bases: 5. The CDR3 length is 14 residues. CDR3 sequence reads: CASSSGQGYSPLHF. The CDR3 DNA reads as TGCGCCAGCAGCTCGGGACAGGGTTACTCACCCCTCCACTTT. The variable domain in full, completed from reference TRBV5-1 and TRBJ1-6, reads KAGVTQTPRYLIKTRGQQVTLSCSPISGHRSVSWYQQTPGQGLQFLFEYFSETQRNKGNFPGRFSGRQFSNSRSEMNVSTLELGDSALYLCASSSGQGYSPLHFGNGTRLTVT.

The chain uses TRBV19 and TRBJ1-2, with 9 bases identical to TRBD1. The germline V gene encodes CDR1 LNHDA and CDR2 SQIVND (reference sequence). The CDR3 is 15 residues long. V shed 5 bases, J shed 6 bases, and the junction held 10 bases outside the gene matches. CDR3 DNA: TGTGCCAGTAGTCCCTGGGACAGGGAAGTCAATGGCTACACCTTC. Encoded protein: CASSPWDREVNGYTF.

The chain is built from TRBV30 and TRBJ2-5; TRBD2 matches at 7 bases. V was clipped by 7 bases and J by 3 bases; unmatched bases: 11. CDR3 size: 14 residues. From germline, CDR1 is GTSNPN and CDR2 SVGIG (reference sequence). The CDR3 DNA reads as TGTGCCTCTGGAAAGCGGGGTTTGAAAGAGACCCAGTACTTC. Residues: CASGKRGLKETQYF. Variable domain in full (rest from reference TRBV30 and TRBJ2-5): SQTIHQWPATLVQPVGSPLSLECTVEGTSNPNLYWYRQAAGRGLQLLFYSVGIGQISSEVPQNLSASRPQDRQFILSSKKLLLSDSGFYLCASGKRGLKETQYFGPGTRLLVL.